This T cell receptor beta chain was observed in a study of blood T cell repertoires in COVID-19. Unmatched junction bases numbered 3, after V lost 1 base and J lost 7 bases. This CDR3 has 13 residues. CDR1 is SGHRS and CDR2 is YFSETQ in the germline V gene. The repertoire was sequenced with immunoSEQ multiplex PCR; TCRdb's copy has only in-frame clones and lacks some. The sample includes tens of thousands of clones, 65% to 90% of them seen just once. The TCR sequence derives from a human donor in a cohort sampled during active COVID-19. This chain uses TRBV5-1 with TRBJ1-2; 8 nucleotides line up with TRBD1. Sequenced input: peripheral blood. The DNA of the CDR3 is TGCGCCAGCAGCTTGTTGACAGGGGTTGGCTACACCTTC. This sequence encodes CASSLLTGVGYTF. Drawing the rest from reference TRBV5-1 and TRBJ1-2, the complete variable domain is KAGVTQTPRYLIKTRGQQVTLSCSPISGHRSVSWYQQTPGQGLQFLFEYFSETQRNKGNFPGRFSGRQFSNSRSEMNVSTLELGDSALYLCASSLLTGVGYTFGSGTRLTVV.